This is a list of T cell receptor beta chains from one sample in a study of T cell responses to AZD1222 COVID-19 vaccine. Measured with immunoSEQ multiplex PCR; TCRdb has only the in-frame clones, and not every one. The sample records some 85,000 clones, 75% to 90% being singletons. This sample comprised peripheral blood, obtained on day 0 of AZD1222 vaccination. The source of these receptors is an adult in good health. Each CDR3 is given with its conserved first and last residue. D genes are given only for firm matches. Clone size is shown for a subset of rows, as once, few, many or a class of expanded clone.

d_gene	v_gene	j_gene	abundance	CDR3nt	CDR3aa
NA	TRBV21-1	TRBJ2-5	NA	TGTGCCAGCAGCAAAAACCTTCTTAACAGGGTCCCCCAAGAGACCCAGTACTTC	CASSKNLLNRVPQETQYF
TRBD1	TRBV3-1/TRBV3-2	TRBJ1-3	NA	TGTGCCAGCAGCCCGACAGGGACTGGAAACACCATATATTTT	CASSPTGTGNTIYF
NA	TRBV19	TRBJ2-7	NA	TGTGCCAGTAGCCTCGGGAGCTCCTACGAGCAGTACTTC	CASSLGSSYEQYF
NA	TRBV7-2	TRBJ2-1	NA	TGTGCCAGCAGCTTTTCTCGGTTTGAGCAGTTCTTC	CASSFSRFEQFF
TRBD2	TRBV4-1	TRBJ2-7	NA	TGCGCCAGCAGCCCCCGGATGATAGCGGGAGGGCCTTTAACTTACGAGCAGTACTTC	CASSPRMIAGGPLTYEQYF
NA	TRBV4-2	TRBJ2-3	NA	TGTGCCAGCAGCCAAGATCTGAGACTAGAGACAGATACGCAGTATTTT	CASSQDLRLETDTQYF
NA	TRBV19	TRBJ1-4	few	TGTGCCAGTAGTCCTTGGGGAGGAGGGTCAACTAATGAAAAACTGTTTTTT	CASSPWGGGSTNEKLFF
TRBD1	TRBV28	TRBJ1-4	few	TGTGCCAGCAGTTCCGGGACAGGGGATTTTAATGAAAAACTGTTTTTT	CASSSGTGDFNEKLFF
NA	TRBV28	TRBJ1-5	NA	TGTGCCAGCATTCCGGGGGGCCCTAGCAATCAGCCCCAGCATTTT	CASIPGGPSNQPQHF
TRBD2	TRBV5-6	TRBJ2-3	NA	TGTGCCAGCAGTTACGGGACTAGCGGTTACACAGATACGCAGTATTTT	CASSYGTSGYTDTQYF
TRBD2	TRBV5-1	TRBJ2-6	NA	TGCGCCAGCAGCTTGGGGGACTACCCGTCTGGGGCCAACGTCCTGACTTTC	CASSLGDYPSGANVLTF
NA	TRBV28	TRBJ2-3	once	TGTGCCAGCAGTTCAGTGGCCGTACCAGATACGCAGTATTTT	CASSSVAVPDTQYF
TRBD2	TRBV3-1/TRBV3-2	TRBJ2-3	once	TGTGCCAGCAGCCAGGTGGGGGGGGGCACAGATACGCAGTATTTT	CASSQVGGGTDTQYF
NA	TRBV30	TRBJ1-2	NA	TGTGCCGGCACCGGGACAATTGAGATTTTTGGCTACACCTTC	CAGTGTIEIFGYTF
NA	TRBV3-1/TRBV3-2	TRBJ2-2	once	TGTGCCAGCAGCCAATTCCCCCCCGGGGAGCTGTTTTTT	CASSQFPPGELFF
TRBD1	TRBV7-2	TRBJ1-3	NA	TGTGCCAGCAGCTTAGGCCTCGACAGGGGAGGGGACACCATATATTTT	CASSLGLDRGGDTIYF
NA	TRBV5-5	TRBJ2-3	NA	TGTGCCAGCAGCTTGGGTCCGGGGTCTGGAGATACGCAGTATTTT	CASSLGPGSGDTQYF
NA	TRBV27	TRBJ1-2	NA	TGTGCCAGCGGGAAAAGAGGGGGGAAGGGCTACACCTTC	CASGKRGGKGYTF
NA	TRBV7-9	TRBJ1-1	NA	TGTGCCAGCAGCATCCGACCAGTGGGTGAAGCTTTCTTT	CASSIRPVGEAFF
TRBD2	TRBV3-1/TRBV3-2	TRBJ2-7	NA	TGTGCCAGCAGGCGGACGGCGGGAGGGGGCGAGCAGTACTTC	CASRRTAGGGEQYF
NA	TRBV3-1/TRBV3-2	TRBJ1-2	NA	TGTGCCAGCAGCCAAGGAGTAGCTAACTATGGCTACACCTTC	CASSQGVANYGYTF
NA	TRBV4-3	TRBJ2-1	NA	TGCGCCAGCAGCCAAGAGAGTAGCCCGTACAATGAGCAGTTCTTC	CASSQESSPYNEQFF
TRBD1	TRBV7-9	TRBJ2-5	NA	TGTGCCAGCAGCTCGACAGGGGATCAAGAGACCCAGTACTTC	CASSSTGDQETQYF
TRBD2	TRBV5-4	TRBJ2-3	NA	TGTGCCAGCAGCTTGGGGACTAGTCCTACAGATACGCAGTATTTT	CASSLGTSPTDTQYF
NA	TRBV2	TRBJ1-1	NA	TGTGCCAGCTTCATCGCACCAAACACTGAAGCTTTCTTT	CASFIAPNTEAFF
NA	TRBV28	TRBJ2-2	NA	TGTGCCAGCAGTCCGACACATTTGAACACCGGGGAGCTGTTTTTT	CASSPTHLNTGELFF
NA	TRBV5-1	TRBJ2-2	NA	TGCGCCAGCAGCTTGTTGTCCCCGAGCGCCGGGGAGCTGTTTTTT	CASSLLSPSAGELFF
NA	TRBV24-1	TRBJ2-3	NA	TGTGCCACCAGTGATTTGCAGGATACAGATACGCAGTATTTT	CATSDLQDTDTQYF
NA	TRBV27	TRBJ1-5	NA	TGTGCCAGCAGCCCTTGGGGGAGAGATGGCAATCAGCCCCAGCATTTT	CASSPWGRDGNQPQHF
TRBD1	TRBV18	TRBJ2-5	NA	TGTGCCAGCTCACCACGGGACAGCCAAGAGTACTTC	CASSPRDSQEYF
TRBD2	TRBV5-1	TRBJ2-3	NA	TGCGCCAGCAGCCGGGGCAGCGGGAGTTCTTCGGATACGCAGTATTTT	CASSRGSGSSSDTQYF
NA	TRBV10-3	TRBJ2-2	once	TGTGCCACGGAGGGGCGAGGCACCGGGGAGCTGTTTTTT	CATEGRGTGELFF
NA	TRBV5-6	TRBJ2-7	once	TGTGCCAGCAGCTTGGGTGGACCCTACGAGCAGTACTTC	CASSLGGPYEQYF
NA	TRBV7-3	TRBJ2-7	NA	TGTGCCAGTAAAAGACAGGCTGACTCCTACGAGCAGTACTTC	CASKRQADSYEQYF
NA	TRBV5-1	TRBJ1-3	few	TGCGCCAGCAGCACCGGACAGACCTCTGGAAACACCATATATTTT	CASSTGQTSGNTIYF
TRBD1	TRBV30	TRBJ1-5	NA	TGTGCCTGGAGTTGGACAGGGAGAGGACAGCCCCAGCATTTT	CAWSWTGRGQPQHF
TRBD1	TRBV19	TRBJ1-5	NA	TGTGCCAGTAGTGGGACAGGGGGGCCTAGCAATCAGCCCCAGCATTTT	CASSGTGGPSNQPQHF
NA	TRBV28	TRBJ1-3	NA	TGTGCCACCGACGGTGTAGCTGGAAACACCATATATTTT	CATDGVAGNTIYF
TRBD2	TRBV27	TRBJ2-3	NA	TGTGCCAGCAGTTTTTTGACTAGCGTCCGGTATACGCAGTATTTT	CASSFLTSVRYTQYF
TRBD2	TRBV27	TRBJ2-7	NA	TGTGCCAGCAGTTCCACCCACGGACTAGCGGGAGGCGGCCGTTACGAGCAGTACTTC	CASSSTHGLAGGGRYEQYF
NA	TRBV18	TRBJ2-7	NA	TGTGCCAGCTCACCTAACCGAGATCGCGAGCAGTACTTC	CASSPNRDREQYF
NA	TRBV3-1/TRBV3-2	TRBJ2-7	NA	TGTGCCAGCGCGCCGAGTGGTAGTCCCTTGGAGCAGTACTTC	CASAPSGSPLEQYF
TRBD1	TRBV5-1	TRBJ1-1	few	TGCGCCAGCAGCTGGGCGGACAGGGGATACACTGAAGCTTTCTTT	CASSWADRGYTEAFF
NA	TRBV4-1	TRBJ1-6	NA	TGCGCCAGCAGCCAAGACTCAAGGGAGAATTCACCCCTCCACTTT	CASSQDSRENSPLHF
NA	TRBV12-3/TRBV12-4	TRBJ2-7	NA	TGTGCCAGCAGTTTGAGGGACGAGCAGTACTTC	CASSLRDEQYF
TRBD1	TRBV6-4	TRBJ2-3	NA	TGTGCCAGCAGTCCACAGGGGGGAGAGGTGGATACGCAGTATTTT	CASSPQGGEVDTQYF
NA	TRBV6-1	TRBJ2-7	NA	TGTGCCAGCAGTGAAACGGTGGTTCGCTACGAGCAGTACTTC	CASSETVVRYEQYF